The 26 T cell receptor beta chains below come from one sample, sequenced in a study of shared clonotypes between healthy human individuals. Assay used: immunoSEQ multiplex PCR; TCRdb lists only in-frame clones, some missing. The sample consists of 2.5 million or so clones, approximately 92% of them appearing once. Material for sequencing was naive CD4+ T cells sorted from blood. Subset defined: CD45RA+ positively selected. Receptor source: a man aged 18-30 years in good health.

This chain joins TRBV28 and TRBJ1-3; D gene ambiguous. V was clipped by 3 bases and J by 0 bases, with 18 bases between them. The CDR3 has 18 residues. CDR1 and CDR2 from the germline V gene are MDHEN and SYDVKM. CDR3 sequence reads: CASSFVAQNKVSGNTIYF. The CDR3, as DNA: TGTGCCAGCAGTTTCGTGGCACAAAACAAGGTCTCTGGAAACACCATATATTTT. Full variable domain (missing parts from reference TRBV28 and TRBJ1-3): DVKVTQSSRYLVKRTGEKVFLECVQDMDHENMFWYRQDPGLGLRLIYFSYDVKMKEKGDIPEGYSVSREKKERFSLILESASTNQTSMYLCASSFVAQNKVSGNTIYFGEGSWLTVV.

The chain recombines TRBV11-2 with TRBJ2-7; TRBD2 agrees at 10 bases. Losses at the gene ends were 4 bases for V and 6 bases for J; bases not matched to a gene: 9. Germline loops: CDR1 SGHAT, CDR2 FQNNGV. This CDR3 is built from 15 residues. The CDR3 here is CASSSWASGSSEQYF. CDR3 DNA sequence: TGTGCCAGCAGCTCCTGGGCTAGCGGGAGTTCCGAGCAGTACTTC.

J is TRBJ1-2 and V is TRBV7-9; D is perhaps TRBD1 (6 bases). Trimming shortened V by 1 base and J by 3 bases, and 12 bases separated the two germline ends. The V gene's germline CDR1 is SEHNR and CDR2 FQNEAQ (reference sequence). CDR3 length equals 15 residues. CDR3 sequence: CASSLEAGAHYGYTF. CDR3 DNA sequence: TGTGCCAGCAGCTTAGAGGCAGGGGCGCACTATGGCTACACCTTC.

This chain joins TRBV4-1 and TRBJ1-6; tentatively, D is TRBD1 (5 bases). This CDR3 has 15 residues. V lost 1 base to trimming and J lost 10 bases, with 14 bases between them. Germline V gene lookup returns CDR1 MGHRA and CDR2 YSYEKL. CDR3 DNA: TGCGCCAGCAGCCAAGGCAGGCAGGGCATATCACCCCTCCACTTT. This codes for CASSQGRQGISPLHF.

The V call is TRBV18, the J call TRBJ1-1; D not certain. The germline V gene encodes CDR1 KGHSH and CDR2 LQKENI. Trimming took 3 bases from V and 0 from J, leaving 11 bases between them. The CDR3 runs to 15 residues. CDR3 sequence (DNA): TGTGCCAGCTCACCGGCTACAGAACTGAACACTGAAGCTTTCTTT. It is translated as CASSPATELNTEAFF.

This clone was seen once. This rearrangement joins TRBV6-1 to TRBJ1-4, with TRBD1 identical over 9 bases. The V and J ends lost 5 bases and 8 bases, in that order; junction bases with no gene match: 6. From germline, CDR1 is MNHNS and CDR2 SASEGT. CDR3 length equals 14 residues. CDR3 in DNA: TGTGCCAGCAGTCCTCGGGACAGGGACGAAAAACTGTTTTTT. It is translated as CASSPRDRDEKLFF.

The V call is TRBV15, the J call TRBJ2-4, with D unresolved. This CDR3 comprises 14 residues. The V and J ends lost 0 bases and 5 bases respectively, with 8 bases between them. Germline values: CDR1 LNHNV, CDR2 YYDKDF (reference sequence). The DNA of the CDR3 is TGTGCCACCAGCAGAGATCCCCTCCAAAACATTCAGTACTTC. Translating it yields CATSRDPLQNIQYF.

The genes are TRBV4-3 and TRBJ2-7, with unresolved D. This CDR3 is 14 amino acids long. CDR1 and CDR2 (germline): LGHNA, YSLEER. Between the trimmed V and J ends, which lost 0 bases and 1 base, there was a span of 7 bases. This chain's CDR3 is CASSQEVLSYEQYF. DNA for the CDR3: TGCGCCAGCAGCCAAGAGGTACTTTCCTACGAGCAGTACTTC.

The V and J genes are TRBV6-1 and TRBJ1-5, with D perhaps TRBD1 (5 bases). This CDR3 contains 13 residues. Trimming cost V 6 bases and J 6 bases, with 12 bases left between them. Germline CDR1 is MNHNS and CDR2 is SASEGT. The CDR3 reads CASSDDSSQPQHF. The CDR3 DNA reads as TGTGCCAGCAGCGACGACAGTTCTCAGCCCCAGCATTTT.

The chain uses TRBV5-1 and TRBJ1-1; D uncertain. The germline V and J ends were trimmed by 0 bases and 1 base, with 7 bases remaining between them. Germline V gene sequence: CDR1 SGHRS, CDR2 YFSETQ. The CDR3 is made up of 14 amino acids. Here the CDR3 reads CASSLVGSNTEAFF. Written as DNA, the CDR3 is TGCGCCAGCAGCTTGGTCGGATCGAACACTGAAGCTTTCTTT.

This chain uses TRBV30 with TRBJ1-6; the D gene is possibly TRBD1 (6 bases). Germline V CDR1 and CDR2: GTSNPN, SVGIG (reference sequence). Trimming left V 4 bases short and J 14 bases short, with 12 bases between. The CDR3 sequence is 11 residues long. The CDR3 nucleotides are TGTGCCTGGACTAGGGGGACATCCCTCCACTTT. Translating it yields CAWTRGTSLHF.

This clone was observed once. The rearrangement joins TRBV11-2 to TRBJ2-7, with 10 bases matching TRBD1. The CDR3 contains 17 residues. The germline V gene has CDR1 SGHAT and CDR2 FQNNGV. V shed 2 bases, J shed 2 bases, and the junction held 9 bases outside the gene matches. The CDR3 coding sequence is TGTGCCAGCAGCTTAATTCAGCCGGGACAGGGGCCCTACGAGCAGTACTTC. Residues: CASSLIQPGQGPYEQYF.

The chain joins TRBV27 to TRBJ2-1; 7 nucleotides line up with TRBD1. Germline trimming cut 3 bases from V and 9 bases from J; bases unmatched to any gene: 11. CDR3 length: 15 amino acids. The germline CDR1 and CDR2 sequences are MNHEY and SMNVEV (reference sequence). The CDR3 region is CASSFRGWEGREQFF. The CDR3 DNA is TGTGCCAGCAGTTTCAGGGGGTGGGAAGGGCGTGAGCAGTTCTTC.

The chain couples TRBV5-8 to TRBJ2-2; D may be TRBD2 (5 bases). This CDR3 has 16 residues. Germline CDR1 SGHTS, CDR2 YDEGEE. V lost 4 bases to trimming and J lost 4 bases, with 17 bases between them. The CDR3 coding sequence is TGTGCCAGCAGCCCGAGGGTTAGTAGGCGCACCGGGGAGCTGTTTTTT. Protein product: CASSPRVSRRTGELFF.

The chain links TRBV11-1 to TRBJ1-1; perhaps TRBD1 as D (6 bases). Deletions cut 5 bases from V and 6 bases from J, with 16 bases between. This CDR3 contains 14 residues. CDR1 SGHAT and CDR2 FQDESV come from the germline V gene (reference sequence). CDR3 sequence: CASSEAGASAEAFF. The CDR3 region has the DNA TGTGCCAGCAGCGAGGCAGGGGCTTCCGCTGAAGCTTTCTTT.

Points on this clone: This sample also contains other DNA sequences that code for the same CDR3. The chain couples TRBV6-1 to TRBJ2-7, with TRBD1 identical over 7 bases. With V trimmed by 5 bases and J by 3 bases, 4 bases remained unmatched. The CDR3 length is 13 residues. Looked up from germline, CDR1 is MNHNS and CDR2 is SASEGT. CDR3 sequence: CASSPGQSYEQYF. CDR3 in DNA: TGTGCCAGCAGTCCGGGACAGAGCTACGAGCAGTACTTC.

The chain employs TRBV4-3 and TRBJ2-7; D might be TRBD2 (5 bases). This CDR3 is 14 amino acids long. CDR1 and CDR2 (germline): LGHNA, YSLEER. V was pared by 0 bases and J by 2 bases, with 8 bases between. CDR3: CASSQEGRAYEQYF. The CDR3 DNA sequence: TGCGCCAGCAGCCAAGAAGGGCGGGCCTACGAGCAGTACTTC.

This clone was picked up one time. This sequence joins TRBV10-3 and TRBJ2-5; 8 bases map to TRBD2. J lost 5 bases, V lost 10 bases, and 9 bases had no gene match. There are 13 residues in the CDR3. In germline, CDR1 is ENHRY, CDR2 SYGVKD. The CDR3 sequence is CATRGGVGETQYF. CDR3 nucleotides: TGTGCCACCCGGGGGGGGGTCGGGGAGACCCAGTACTTC.

V and J are TRBV28 and TRBJ1-2; tentative D call: TRBD1 (5 bases). Germline V gene sequence: CDR1 MDHEN, CDR2 SYDVKM. This CDR3 contains 14 residues. V lost 4 bases, J lost 0 bases, and 9 bases lay in between. CDR3 bases: TGTGCCAGCAGTTCGGGGGTAACTAACTATGGCTACACCTTC. This gives the protein CASSSGVTNYGYTF.

With respect to this clone: This same CDR3 is encoded by further DNA sequences in the sample. The rearrangement uses TRBV6-5 and TRBJ2-7; tentative D call: TRBD1 (6 bases). The ends were cut back, 6 bases at V and 0 bases at J, with 12 bases in the middle. The length of the CDR3 is 14 residues. Germline V CDR1 and CDR2: MNHEY, SVGAGI. The CDR3 sequence is CASSRTASSYEQYF. In DNA form, the CDR3 reads TGTGCCAGCAGCCGGACAGCGAGCTCCTACGAGCAGTACTTC.

The genes are TRBV4-1 and TRBJ2-5, with 7 nucleotides matching TRBD2. With 2 bases clipped from V and 4 bases from J, the junction kept 7 bases outside the gene matches. The CDR3 spans 15 residues. The germline V gene has CDR1 MGHRA and CDR2 YSYEKL. CDR3 protein: CASSQREGLTETQYF. CDR3 sequence (DNA): TGCGCCAGCAGCCAAAGGGAGGGGCTGACAGAGACCCAGTACTTC.

The chain employs TRBV30 and TRBJ1-6, with TRBD1 matching over 7 bases. J gave up 6 bases and V 4 bases, and 6 bases lay outside the gene matches. The CDR3 totals 14 residues. Germline CDR1 and CDR2: GTSNPN and SVGIG (reference sequence). The CDR3 sequence is CAWTGDSPNSPLHF. CDR3 DNA: TGTGCCTGGACGGGGGACAGCCCTAATTCACCCCTCCACTTT. The whole variable domain, remainder taken from reference TRBV30 and TRBJ1-6, is SQTIHQWPATLVQPVGSPLSLECTVEGTSNPNLYWYRQAAGRGLQLLFYSVGIGQISSEVPQNLSASRPQDRQFILSSKKLLLSDSGFYLCAWTGDSPNSPLHFGNGTRLTVT.

The J gene is TRBJ2-7, the V gene TRBV2, with TRBD1 matching over 9 bases. The V gene's germline CDR1 is SNHLY and CDR2 FYNNEI. The length of the CDR3 is 14 residues. Trimming took 6 bases from V and 10 from J; bases not matched to a gene: 13. This CDR3 reads CASSGITGTGLQYF. Here the CDR3 DNA reads TGTGCCAGCAGCGGGATCACCGGGACAGGGCTCCAGTACTTC.

The J gene is TRBJ2-2, the V gene TRBV5-1, with D unclear. The CDR3 has 14 amino acids. With 4 bases removed from V and 8 bases from J, the gap between germline ends came to 15 bases. Germline V gene data show CDR1 as SGHRS and CDR2 as YFSETQ. This CDR3 reads CASSVSAQTGELFF. DNA of the CDR3: TGCGCCAGCAGCGTATCCGCCCAAACGGGGGAGCTGTTTTTT.

V is TRBV5-6 and J is TRBJ2-1, with 9 bases matching TRBD2. V lost 5 bases, J lost 8 bases, and 14 bases stayed unmatched. CDR1 is SGHDT, CDR2 YYEEEE, per germline. The CDR3 totals 16 residues. CDR3 sequence (DNA): TGTGCCAGCAGGGACCTTGGTAGCGGGAGTATCCATGAGCAGTTCTTC. It encodes CASRDLGSGSIHEQFF.

This clone was detected only once. The chain combines TRBV27 with TRBJ2-7; possibly TRBD2 for D (6 bases). Germline V lookup: CDR1 MNHEY, CDR2 SMNVEV (reference sequence). The CDR3 totals 15 residues. The ends were cut back, 5 bases at V and 2 bases at J, with 16 bases in the middle. DNA for the CDR3: TGTGCCAGCAGTATTAACGGGAGAGGGGCCTACGAGCAGTACTTC. It encodes CASSINGRGAYEQYF.